This TCR beta chain was recovered during a study of PD-1 blockade in classical Hodgkin lymphoma. CDR1 SQVTM and CDR2 ANQGSEA come from the germline V gene. V shed 6 bases and J 7 bases; nucleotides not matched to a gene: 19. The CDR3 contains 16 residues. Data came from immunoSEQ multiplex PCR; TCRdb stores just in-frame clones and leaves some out. The profile shows 90,000 to 100,000 clones, roughly 92% of them singletons. With no exception, relapse followed autologous stem cell transplantation in all patients, and brentuximab vedotin exposure varied. Study findings and constraints: The drivers behind the repertoire differences, possibly disease activity or prior therapy, remain undefined. At C4D1, TCR diversity had climbed significantly for CD4+ cells, though not for CD8+ cells. Partial responders and progressors had significantly lower baseline TCR diversity.

Concerning this clone: Its antigen is as yet unknown.

The source material was peripheral blood mononuclear cells (PBMCs), sampled at baseline. This receptor was obtained from a human donor with classical Hodgkin lymphoma. The chain combines TRBV29-1 with TRBJ2-7; 9 bases match TRBD1. DNA for the CDR3: TGCAGCGTAATTGACAGGGGGACACGCACCCTTTGGGAGCAGTACTTC. Amino acids: CSVIDRGTRTLWEQYF.